This is a list of T cell receptor beta chains from one sample in a study of T cell repertoires in cytomegalovirus infection. TCRdb analysed the reads with MiXCR anew, one entry per CDR3 protein. The sample records under 150,000 distinct CDR3 sequences, almost 9% being singletons. Sample: PBMCs. The receptors here all came from a human donor in good health (CMV status not recorded). Some clones in this sample may be carry-over from other donors' samples. Each CDR3 is given without its conserved first and last residue. The D gene is left open where the match is weak. Some rows have no size entry. The others give once, few or many, or a class for an expanded clone.

D gene | J gene | V gene | clone size | CDR3 protein
- | TRBJ2-1 | TRBV20-1 | many | SATTESSYNEQF
- | TRBJ2-4 | TRBV7-3 | - | ASSLAGPAKNIQY
- | TRBJ2-1 | TRBV27 | many | ASSLNTDGVRQF
- | TRBJ1-1 | TRBV6-6 | many | ASSYTQTANTEAF
- | TRBJ1-6 | TRBV9 | - | ASSAGRTYNSPLH
- | TRBJ2-7 | TRBV19 | many | ASSIRSGGSGYEQY
- | TRBJ2-3 | TRBV29-1 | once | SVSAAPDTQY
TRBD2 | TRBJ2-1 | TRBV7-2 | many | ASSLGGGTYNEQF
- | TRBJ1-1 | TRBV19 | many | ASSTDGSRGTEAF
TRBD2 | TRBJ2-2 | TRBV6-2/TRBV6-3 | many | ASSSGTSYTGELF
TRBD1 | TRBJ1-6 | TRBV2 | - | ASGTGGVSPLH
- | TRBJ1-6 | TRBV2 | many | ASSPRPTTYNSPLH
- | TRBJ2-7 | TRBV7-9 | many | ASTPAGFYEQY
TRBD2 | TRBJ2-1 | TRBV7-2 | many | ASSPTGGRNEQF
- | TRBJ1-1 | TRBV9 | - | ASSVQSRGNTEAF
- | TRBJ2-6 | TRBV12-3/TRBV12-4 | many | ASSLLVPANVLT
TRBD1 | TRBJ2-1 | TRBV11-3 | many | ASSLDRISEQF
- | TRBJ1-1 | TRBV20-1 | few | SARIPRGENTEAF
- | TRBJ1-1 | TRBV19 | many | ASAQGLLNTEAF
- | TRBJ1-1 | TRBV19 | many | ASSRTPRATEAF
TRBD1 | TRBJ2-1 | TRBV7-6 | many | ASSPEAGGFYNEQF
- | TRBJ2-1 | TRBV6-1 | - | ASGQGGSNEQF
- | TRBJ2-3 | TRBV20-1 | many | SAASTGSSTDTQY
- | TRBJ2-3 | TRBV14 | many | ASSQDYRADTQY
- | TRBJ1-2 | TRBV20-1 | many | SARVQVHT
TRBD1 | TRBJ2-3 | TRBV19 | few | ASSRGQTPSTDTQY
- | TRBJ2-2 | TRBV29-1 | few | SVEEARANTGELF
- | TRBJ1-5 | TRBV19 | many | ASKIGPQPQH
- | TRBJ1-2 | TRBV28 | many | ASSGPQGIRYGYT
- | TRBJ1-2 | TRBV12-3/TRBV12-4 | - | ASSVTVNYGYT
- | TRBJ2-1 | TRBV10-3 | few | AISPGAVVYNEQF
TRBD1 | TRBJ2-7 | TRBV5-4 | few | ASSPTGDEQY
- | TRBJ1-6 | TRBV28 | few | ASNPWTERNSPLH
- | TRBJ2-3 | TRBV28 | many | ASSLIVGRRHTDTQY
- | TRBJ1-2 | TRBV28 | many | ASRPGSSTYGYT